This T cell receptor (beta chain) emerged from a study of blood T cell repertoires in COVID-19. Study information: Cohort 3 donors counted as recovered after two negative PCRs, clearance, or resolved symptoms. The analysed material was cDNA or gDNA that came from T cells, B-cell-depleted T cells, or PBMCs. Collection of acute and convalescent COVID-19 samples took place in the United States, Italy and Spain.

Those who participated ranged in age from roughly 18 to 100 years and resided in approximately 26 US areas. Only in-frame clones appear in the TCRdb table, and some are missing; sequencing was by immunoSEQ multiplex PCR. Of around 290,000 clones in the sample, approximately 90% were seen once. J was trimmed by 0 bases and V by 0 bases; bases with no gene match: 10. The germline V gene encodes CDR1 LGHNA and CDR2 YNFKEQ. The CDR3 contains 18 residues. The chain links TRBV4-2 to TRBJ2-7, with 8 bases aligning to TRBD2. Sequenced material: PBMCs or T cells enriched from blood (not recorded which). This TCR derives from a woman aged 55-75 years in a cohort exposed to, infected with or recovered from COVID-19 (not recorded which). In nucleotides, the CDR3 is TGTGCCAGCAGCCAAGAAGGCTCTGGCGGGGGGCCCTCCTACGAGCAGTACTTC. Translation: CASSQEGSGGGPSYEQYF.